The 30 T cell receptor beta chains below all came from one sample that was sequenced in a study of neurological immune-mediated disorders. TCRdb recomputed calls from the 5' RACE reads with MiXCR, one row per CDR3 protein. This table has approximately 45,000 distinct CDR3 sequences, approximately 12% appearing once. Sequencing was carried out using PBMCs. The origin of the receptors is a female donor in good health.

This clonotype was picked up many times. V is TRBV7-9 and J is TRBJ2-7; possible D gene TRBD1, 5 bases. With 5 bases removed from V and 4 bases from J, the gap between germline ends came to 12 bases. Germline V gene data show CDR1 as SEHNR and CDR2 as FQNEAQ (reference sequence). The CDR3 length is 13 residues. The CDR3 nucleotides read TGTGCCAGCAGCCAGGGCCCTCAGTACGAGCAGTACTTC. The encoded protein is CASSQGPQYEQYF. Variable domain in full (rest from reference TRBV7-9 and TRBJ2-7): DTGVSQNPRHKITKRGQNVTFRCDPISEHNRLYWYRQTLGQGPEFLTYFQNEAQLEKSRLLSDRFSAERPKGSFSTLEIQRTEQGDSAMYLCASSQGPQYEQYFGPGTRLTVT.

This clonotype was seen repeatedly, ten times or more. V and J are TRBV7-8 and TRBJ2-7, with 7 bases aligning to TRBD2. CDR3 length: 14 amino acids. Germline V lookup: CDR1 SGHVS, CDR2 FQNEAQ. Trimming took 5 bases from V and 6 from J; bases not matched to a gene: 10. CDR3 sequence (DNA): TGTGCCAGCAGCGCGTGGGGGGGGAACGGCGAGCAGTACTTC. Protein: CASSAWGGNGEQYF. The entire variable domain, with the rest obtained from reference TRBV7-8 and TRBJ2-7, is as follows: GAGVSQSPRYKVAKRGQDVALRCDPISGHVSLFWYQQALGQGPEFLTYFQNEAQLDKSGLPSDRFFAERPEGSVSTLKIQRTQQEDSAVYLCASSAWGGNGEQYFGPGTRLTVT.

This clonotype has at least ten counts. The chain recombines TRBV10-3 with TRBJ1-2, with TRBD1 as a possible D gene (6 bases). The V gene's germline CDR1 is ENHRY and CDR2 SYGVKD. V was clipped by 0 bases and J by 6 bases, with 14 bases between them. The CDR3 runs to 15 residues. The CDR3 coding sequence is TGTGCCATCAGTGAGTCGTTGGCCAGGGGTCATGGCTACACCTTC. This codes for CAISESLARGHGYTF.

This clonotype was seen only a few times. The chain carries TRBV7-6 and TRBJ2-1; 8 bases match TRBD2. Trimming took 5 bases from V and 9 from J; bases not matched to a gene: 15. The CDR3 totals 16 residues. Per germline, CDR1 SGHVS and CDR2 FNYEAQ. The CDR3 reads CASSPRGGGNGGEQFF. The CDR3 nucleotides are TGTGCCAGCAGCCCCCGGGGGGGAGGGAATGGAGGTGAGCAGTTCTTC.

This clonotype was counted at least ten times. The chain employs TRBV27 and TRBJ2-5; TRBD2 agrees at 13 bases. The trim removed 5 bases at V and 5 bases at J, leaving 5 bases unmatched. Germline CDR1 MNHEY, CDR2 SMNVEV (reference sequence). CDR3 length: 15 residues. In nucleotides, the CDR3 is TGTGCCAGCAGTGAACTAGCGGGAGGGCCTGAGACCCAGTACTTC. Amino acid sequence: CASSELAGGPETQYF.

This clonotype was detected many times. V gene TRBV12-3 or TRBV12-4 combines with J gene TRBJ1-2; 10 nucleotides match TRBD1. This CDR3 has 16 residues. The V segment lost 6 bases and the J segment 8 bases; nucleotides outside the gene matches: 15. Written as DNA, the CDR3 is TGTGCCAGCAGCCTCTATCCCGGGACAGGGGTGAAAGGCTACACCTTC. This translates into CASSLYPGTGVKGYTF.

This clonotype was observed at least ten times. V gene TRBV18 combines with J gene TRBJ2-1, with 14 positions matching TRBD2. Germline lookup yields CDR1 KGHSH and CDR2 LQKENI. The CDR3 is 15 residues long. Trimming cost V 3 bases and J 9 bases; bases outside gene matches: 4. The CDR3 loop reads CASSPGLAGGGEQFF. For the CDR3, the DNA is TGTGCCAGCTCACCCGGACTAGCGGGAGGTGGTGAGCAGTTCTTC.

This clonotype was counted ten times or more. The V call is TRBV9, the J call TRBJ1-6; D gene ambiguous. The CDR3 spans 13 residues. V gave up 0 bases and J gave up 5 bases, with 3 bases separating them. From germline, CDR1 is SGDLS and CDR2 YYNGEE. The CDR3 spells CASSVADNSPLHF. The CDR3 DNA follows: TGTGCCAGCAGCGTAGCCGATAATTCACCCCTCCACTTT.

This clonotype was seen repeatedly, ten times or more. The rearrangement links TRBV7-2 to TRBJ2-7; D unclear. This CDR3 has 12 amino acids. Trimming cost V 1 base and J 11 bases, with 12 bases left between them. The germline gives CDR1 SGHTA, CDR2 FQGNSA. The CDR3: CASSLDGSKEYF. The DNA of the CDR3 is TGTGCCAGCAGCTTAGATGGCAGCAAGGAGTACTTC. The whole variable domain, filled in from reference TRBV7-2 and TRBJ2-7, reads GAGVSQSPSNKVTEKGKDVELRCDPISGHTALYWYRQSLGQGLEFLIYFQGNSAPDKSGLPSDRFSAERTGGSVSTLTIQRTQQEDSAVYLCASSLDGSKEYFGPGTRLTVT.

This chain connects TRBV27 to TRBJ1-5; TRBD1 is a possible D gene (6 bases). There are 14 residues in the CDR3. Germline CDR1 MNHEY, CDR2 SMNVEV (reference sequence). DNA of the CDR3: TGTGTCAACAGTCCCGGACAGTTCAATCAGCCCCAGCATTTT. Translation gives CVNSPGQFNQPQHF.

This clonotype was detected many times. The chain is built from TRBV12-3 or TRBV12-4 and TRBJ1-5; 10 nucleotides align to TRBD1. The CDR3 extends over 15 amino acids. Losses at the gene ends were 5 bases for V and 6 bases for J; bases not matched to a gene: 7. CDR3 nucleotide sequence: TGTGCCAGCAGTCCCCGGGACAGGGGATTTCAGCCCCAGCATTTT. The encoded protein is CASSPRDRGFQPQHF.

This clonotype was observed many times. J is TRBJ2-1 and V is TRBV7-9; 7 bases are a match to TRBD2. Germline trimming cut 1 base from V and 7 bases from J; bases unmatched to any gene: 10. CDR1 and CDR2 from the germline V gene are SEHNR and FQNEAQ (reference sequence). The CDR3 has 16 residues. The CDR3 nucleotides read TGTGCCAGCAGCTTAGTAGGCGGGAGCCGGGGGAATGAGCAGTTCTTC. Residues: CASSLVGGSRGNEQFF.

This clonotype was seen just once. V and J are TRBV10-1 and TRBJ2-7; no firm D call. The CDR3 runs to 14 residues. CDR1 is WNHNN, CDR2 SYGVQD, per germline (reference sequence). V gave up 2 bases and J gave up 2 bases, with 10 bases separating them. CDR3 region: CASSERGRPYEQYF. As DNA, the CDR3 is TGCGCCAGCAGTGAGCGAGGAAGACCCTACGAGCAGTACTTC.

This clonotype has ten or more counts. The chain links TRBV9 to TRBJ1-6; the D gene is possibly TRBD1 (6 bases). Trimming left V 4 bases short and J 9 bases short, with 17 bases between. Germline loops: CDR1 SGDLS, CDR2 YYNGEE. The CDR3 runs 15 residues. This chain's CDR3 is CASSPTGTGSSPLHF. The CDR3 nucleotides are TGTGCCAGCAGCCCCACAGGGACTGGTAGTTCACCCCTCCACTTT. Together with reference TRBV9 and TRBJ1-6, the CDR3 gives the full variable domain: DSGVTQTPKHLITATGQRVTLRCSPRSGDLSVYWYQQSLDQGLQFLIQYYNGEERAKGNILERFSAQQFPDLHSELNLSSLELGDSALYFCASSPTGTGSSPLHFGNGTRLTVT.

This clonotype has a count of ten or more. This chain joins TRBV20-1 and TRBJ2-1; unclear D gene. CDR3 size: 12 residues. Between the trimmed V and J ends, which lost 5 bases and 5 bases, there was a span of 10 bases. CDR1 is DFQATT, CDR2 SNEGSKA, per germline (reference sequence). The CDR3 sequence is CSALAVDNEQFF. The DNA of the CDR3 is TGCAGTGCTCTCGCGGTGGACAATGAGCAGTTCTTC.

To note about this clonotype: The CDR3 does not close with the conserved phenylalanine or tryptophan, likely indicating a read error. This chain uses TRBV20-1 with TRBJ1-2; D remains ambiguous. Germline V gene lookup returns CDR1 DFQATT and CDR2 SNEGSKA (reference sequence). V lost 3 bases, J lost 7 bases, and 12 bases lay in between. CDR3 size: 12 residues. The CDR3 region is CSARDPGVGYTI. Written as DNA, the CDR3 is TGCAGTGCTAGGGATCCGGGTGTTGGCTACACCATC.

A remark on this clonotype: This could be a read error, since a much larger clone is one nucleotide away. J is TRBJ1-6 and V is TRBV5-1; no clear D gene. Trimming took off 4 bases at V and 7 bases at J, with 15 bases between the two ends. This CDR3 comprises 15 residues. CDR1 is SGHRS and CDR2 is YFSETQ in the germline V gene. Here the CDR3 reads CASSPSRAGNSPLHF. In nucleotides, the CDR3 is TGCGCCAGCAGCCCCAGTAGGGCTGGAAATTCACCCCTCCACTTT.

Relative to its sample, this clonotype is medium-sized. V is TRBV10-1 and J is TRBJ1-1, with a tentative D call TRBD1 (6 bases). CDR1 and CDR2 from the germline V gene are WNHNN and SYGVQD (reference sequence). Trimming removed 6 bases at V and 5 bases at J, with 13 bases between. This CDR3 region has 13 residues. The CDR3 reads CASSPGQGTEAFF. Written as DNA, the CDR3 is TGCGCCAGCAGCCCGGGACAAGGGACTGAAGCTTTCTTT.

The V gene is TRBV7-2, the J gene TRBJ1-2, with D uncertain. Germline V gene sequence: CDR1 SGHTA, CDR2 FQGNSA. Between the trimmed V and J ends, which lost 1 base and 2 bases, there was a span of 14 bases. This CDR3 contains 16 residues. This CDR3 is CASSLVGGFSNYGYTF. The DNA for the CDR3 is TGTGCCAGCAGCTTAGTTGGAGGGTTCTCCAACTATGGCTACACCTTC.

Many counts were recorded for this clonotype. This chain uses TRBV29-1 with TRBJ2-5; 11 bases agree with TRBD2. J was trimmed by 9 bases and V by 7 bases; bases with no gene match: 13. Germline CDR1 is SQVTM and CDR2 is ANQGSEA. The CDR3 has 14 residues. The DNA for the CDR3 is TGCAGCGCGGGACTAGCGGATTCTAAGAGACCCCAGTACTTC. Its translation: CSAGLADSKRPQYF.

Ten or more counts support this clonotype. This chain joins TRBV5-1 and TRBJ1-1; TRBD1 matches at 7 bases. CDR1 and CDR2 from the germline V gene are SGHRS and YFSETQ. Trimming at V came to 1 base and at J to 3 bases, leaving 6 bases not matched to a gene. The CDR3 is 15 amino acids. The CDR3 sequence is CASSLIQGSHTEAFF. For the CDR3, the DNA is TGCGCCAGCAGCTTGATACAGGGGTCTCACACTGAAGCTTTCTTT.

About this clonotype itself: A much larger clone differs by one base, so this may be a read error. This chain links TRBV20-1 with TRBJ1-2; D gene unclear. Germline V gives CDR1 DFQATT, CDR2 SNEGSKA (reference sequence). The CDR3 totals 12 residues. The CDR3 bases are TGCAGTGCTAAGGGCAGCAACTGTGGCTACACCTTC. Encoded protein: CSAKGSNCGYTF.

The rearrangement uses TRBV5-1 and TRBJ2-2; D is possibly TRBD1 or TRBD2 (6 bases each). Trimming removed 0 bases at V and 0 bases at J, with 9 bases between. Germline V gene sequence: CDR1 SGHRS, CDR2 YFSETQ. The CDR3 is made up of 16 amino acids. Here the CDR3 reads CASSLAEGANTGELFF. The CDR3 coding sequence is TGCGCCAGCAGCTTGGCGGAGGGGGCGAACACCGGGGAGCTGTTTTTT.

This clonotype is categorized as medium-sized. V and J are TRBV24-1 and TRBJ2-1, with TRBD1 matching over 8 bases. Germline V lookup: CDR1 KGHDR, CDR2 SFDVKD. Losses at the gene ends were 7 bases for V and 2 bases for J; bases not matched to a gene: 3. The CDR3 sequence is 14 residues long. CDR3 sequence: CATRDRDPYNEQFF. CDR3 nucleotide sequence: TGTGCCACCAGGGACAGGGACCCCTACAATGAGCAGTTCTTC.

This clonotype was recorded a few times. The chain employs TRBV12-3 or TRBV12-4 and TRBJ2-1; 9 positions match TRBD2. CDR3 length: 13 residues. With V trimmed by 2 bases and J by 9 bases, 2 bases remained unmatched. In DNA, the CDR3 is TGTGCCAGCAGTTTAAAGACTAGCGGTGAGCAGTTCTTC. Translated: CASSLKTSGEQFF.

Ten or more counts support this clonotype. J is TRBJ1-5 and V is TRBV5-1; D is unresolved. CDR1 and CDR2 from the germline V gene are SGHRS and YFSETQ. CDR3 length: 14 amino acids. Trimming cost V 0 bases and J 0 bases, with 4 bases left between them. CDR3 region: CASSLDASNQPQHF. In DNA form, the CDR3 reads TGCGCCAGCAGCTTGGATGCTAGCAATCAGCCCCAGCATTTT.

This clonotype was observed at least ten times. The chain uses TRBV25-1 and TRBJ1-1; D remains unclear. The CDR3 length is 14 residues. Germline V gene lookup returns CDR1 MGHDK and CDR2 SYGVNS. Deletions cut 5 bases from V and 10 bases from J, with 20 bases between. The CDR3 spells CASSPLAAAVRAFF. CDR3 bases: TGTGCCAGCAGTCCTCTCGCAGCAGCAGTTCGAGCTTTCTTT.

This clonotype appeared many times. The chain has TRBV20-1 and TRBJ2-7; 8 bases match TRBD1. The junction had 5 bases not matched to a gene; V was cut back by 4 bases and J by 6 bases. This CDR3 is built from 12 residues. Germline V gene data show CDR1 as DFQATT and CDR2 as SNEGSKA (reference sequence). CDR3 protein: CSAKGQGGEQYF. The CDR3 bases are TGCAGTGCTAAAGGACAGGGAGGCGAGCAGTACTTC.

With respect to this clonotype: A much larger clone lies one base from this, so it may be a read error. CDR3 sequence (DNA): TGTGCCAGCAGCAAGAAGACAGCCTCTGGAAACACCATATATTTT. Residues: CASSKKTASGNTIYF. The rearrangement links TRBV3-1 to TRBJ1-3; perhaps TRBD1 as D (5 bases). Germline assignment: CDR1 LGHDT and CDR2 YNNKEL (reference sequence). The CDR3 length is 15 residues. V lost 5 bases and J 0 bases, leaving 11 bases between the germline ends.

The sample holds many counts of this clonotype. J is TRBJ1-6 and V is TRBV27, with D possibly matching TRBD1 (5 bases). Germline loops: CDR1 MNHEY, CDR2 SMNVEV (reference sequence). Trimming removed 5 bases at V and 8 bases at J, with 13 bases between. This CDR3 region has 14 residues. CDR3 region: CASSPMGGDSPLHF. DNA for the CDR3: TGTGCCAGCAGTCCCATGGGGGGAGATTCACCCCTCCACTTT.